This T cell receptor beta chain is drawn from a study of CD8+ T cells in alopecia areata. Turning to the study itself: Tofacitinib ran for 6 to 18 months before 6 months off drug. Whole-study findings and limits: Scalp and blood retained many expanded lesional clones during tofacitinib. Clonality in the scalp and expanded CD8+ clones ranked among the top 100 were significantly decreased by tofacitinib.

The CDR3 loop spans 15 amino acids. CDR1 is SNHLY and CDR2 is FYNNEI in the germline V gene. V trimming: 5 bases; J trimming: 4 bases; junction bases outside the gene matches: 5. RNA extraction and reverse transcription yielded cDNA as sequencing template. Clones were sequenced by immunoSEQ multiplex PCR, and TCRdb holds only the in-frame ones, with some missing. The profile covers more than 95,000 clones, with around 63% appearing a single time and around 5.7% taken by the ten largest. This clone was recorded only once. Its specificity is unknown. As for treatment: oral pan-JAK inhibitor, 5-10 mg twice daily.

The specimen comprised CD4+ T cells sorted from blood, sampled at week 4, from a patient treated with tofacitinib. V usage is TRBV2 and J usage is TRBJ1-4; TRBD1 agrees at 9 bases. This sequence was found in a human donor with alopecia areata. Written as DNA, the CDR3 is TGTGCCAGCAGTCAAGGACAGGGGAGTAATGAAAAACTGTTTTTT. This codes for CASSQGQGSNEKLFF.